This T cell receptor beta chain derives from a study of blood T cell repertoires in COVID-19. Study overall: Both acute and convalescent COVID-19 samples were obtained from the United States, Italy and Spain. PBMCs, B-cell-depleted T cells, or T cells provided the cDNA or gDNA that made up the material.

Authors' methods: Counts of nucleated cells, estimated from reference gene primer amplification, were obtained. The table came from immunoSEQ multiplex PCR; TCRdb's copy has only in-frame clones and leaves some out. V and J calls plus clone size are reproduced from that table; the DNA served to infer D and trimming. The data contain 70,000 to 95,000 clones, 85% of them singletons. The CDR3 consists of 14 residues. Germline CDR1 SNHLY, CDR2 FYNNEI. J was trimmed by 2 bases and V by 5 bases; bases with no gene match: 3. The sequence came from a woman in her seventies with active or convalescent COVID-19. The sample was peripheral blood. The chain links TRBV2 to TRBJ2-7, with TRBD2 matching 10 bases. This CDR3 reads CASSPGLAAYEQYF. DNA of the CDR3: TGTGCCAGCAGTCCCGGACTAGCGGCCTACGAGCAGTACTTC.